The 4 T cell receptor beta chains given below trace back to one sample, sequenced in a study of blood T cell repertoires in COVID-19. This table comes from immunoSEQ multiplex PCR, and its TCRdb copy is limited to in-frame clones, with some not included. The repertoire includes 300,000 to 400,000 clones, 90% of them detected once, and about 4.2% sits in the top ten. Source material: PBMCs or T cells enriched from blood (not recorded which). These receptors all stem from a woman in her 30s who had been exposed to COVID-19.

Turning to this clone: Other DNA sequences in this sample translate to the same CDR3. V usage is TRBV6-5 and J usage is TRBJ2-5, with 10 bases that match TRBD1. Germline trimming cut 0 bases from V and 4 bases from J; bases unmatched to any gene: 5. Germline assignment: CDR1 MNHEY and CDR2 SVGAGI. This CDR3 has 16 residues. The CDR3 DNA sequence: TGTGCCAGCAGTTACTCGAGGACAGGGGGGAGAGAGACCCAGTACTTC. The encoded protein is CASSYSRTGGRETQYF.

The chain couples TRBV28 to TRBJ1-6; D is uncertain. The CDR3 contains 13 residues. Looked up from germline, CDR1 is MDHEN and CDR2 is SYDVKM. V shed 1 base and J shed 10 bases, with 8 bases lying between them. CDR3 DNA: TGTGCCAGCAGTTTATTATCGGGGTCACCCCTCCACTTT. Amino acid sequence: CASSLLSGSPLHF.

CDR3: CASSLSLGLPNQPQHF. As DNA, the CDR3 is TGTGCCAGCAGCTTAAGCCTGGGGCTACCTAATCAGCCCCAGCATTTT. The rearrangement joins TRBV13 to TRBJ1-5, with D perhaps TRBD1 (5 bases). The CDR3 totals 16 residues. Germline V gene data show CDR1 as PRHDT and CDR2 as FYEKMQ (reference sequence). V lost 2 bases and J 4 bases, leaving 15 bases between the germline ends.

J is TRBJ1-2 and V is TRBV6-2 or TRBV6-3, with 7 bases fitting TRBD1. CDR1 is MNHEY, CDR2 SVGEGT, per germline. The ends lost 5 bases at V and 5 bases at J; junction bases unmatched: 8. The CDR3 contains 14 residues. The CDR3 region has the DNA TGTGCCAGCAGTCCCGACAGGGATTTTTATGGCTACACCTTC. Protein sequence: CASSPDRDFYGYTF.